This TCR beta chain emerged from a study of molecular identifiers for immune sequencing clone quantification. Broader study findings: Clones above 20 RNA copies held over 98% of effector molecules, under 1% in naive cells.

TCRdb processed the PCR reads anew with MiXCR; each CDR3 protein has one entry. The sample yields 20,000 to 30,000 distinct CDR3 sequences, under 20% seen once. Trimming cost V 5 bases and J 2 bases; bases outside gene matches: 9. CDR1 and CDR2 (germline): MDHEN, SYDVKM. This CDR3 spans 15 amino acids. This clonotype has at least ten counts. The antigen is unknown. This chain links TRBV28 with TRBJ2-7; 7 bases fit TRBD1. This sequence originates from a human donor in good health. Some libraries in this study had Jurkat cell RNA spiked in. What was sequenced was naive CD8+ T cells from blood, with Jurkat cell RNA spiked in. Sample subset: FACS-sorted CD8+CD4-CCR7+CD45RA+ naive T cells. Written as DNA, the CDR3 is TGTGCCAGCAGTCCCCCTCAGGGGGTGACCTACGAGCAGTACTTC. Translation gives CASSPPQGVTYEQYF.